The entry below describes one T cell receptor beta chain. This record belongs to a study of cytomegalovirus exposure and HLA in healthy donors. The length of the CDR3 is 13 residues. Trimming pared 3 bases from V and 6 bases from J, leaving 10 bases between. CDR1 and CDR2 from the germline V gene are MGHRA and YSYEKL. Vbeta (60) and Jbeta (13) primers were used in the PCR. Original processing notes: Among the unique TCR beta chains that a later analysis counted, about 85 million in all, about 10 million were shared. Sequenced by immunoSEQ multiplex PCR; TCRdb stores in-frame clones only, minus some. V and J calls and clone size come straight from that table; D and trimming were deduced from the DNA. The profile shows around 99,000 clones, 77% of them singletons.

The specimen sequenced was PBMCs. This rearrangement joins TRBV4-1 to TRBJ2-3; D remains unclear. This TCR was sampled from a male donor in good health and CMV-seronegative. The CDR3 nucleotides are TGCGCCAGCAGCCAGAGGCCGTGGGATACGCAGTATTTT. Its protein product is CASSQRPWDTQYF.